The next 19 T cell receptor beta chains were all read from a single sample in a study of blood T cell repertoires in COVID-19. TCRdb's table, derived via immunoSEQ multiplex PCR, lists solely in-frame clones and lacks some. The sample holds over 60,000 clones, 80% to 90% seen once. The sequenced sample was peripheral blood. These receptors were collected from a man between 65 and 80 years old with active or convalescent COVID-19.

The chain is built from TRBV24-1 and TRBJ2-5; tentative D call: TRBD1 (7 bases). Trimming removed 4 bases at V and 1 base at J, with 12 bases between. The CDR3 totals 15 residues. The germline V gene encodes CDR1 KGHDR and CDR2 SFDVKD. CDR3 nucleotide sequence: TGTGCCACCAGTGACGCCAGGGGGGTCCAAGAGACCCAGTACTTC. Its translation is CATSDARGVQETQYF.

The gene calls are TRBV4-1 and TRBJ2-7, with D maybe TRBD1 (5 bases). V lost 3 bases and J lost 3, with 12 bases in between. Germline V gene data show CDR1 as MGHRA and CDR2 as YSYEKL. The CDR3 sequence is 14 residues long. In nucleotides, the CDR3 is TGCGCCAGCAGCCACCAGGGAAGGGGCTACGAGCAGTACTTC. Translating it yields CASSHQGRGYEQYF.

V is TRBV12-3 or TRBV12-4 and J is TRBJ1-2, with D hard to call. V was pared by 3 bases and J by 8 bases, with 10 bases between. CDR3 length: 12 amino acids. Here the CDR3 DNA reads TGTGCCAGCAGTTTTGCAGGCAGGGGCTACACCTTC. It is translated as CASSFAGRGYTF.

V gene TRBV9 combines with J gene TRBJ1-6, with D tentatively TRBD1 (6 bases). V was clipped by 1 base and J by 9 bases, with 11 bases between them. This CDR3 has 14 amino acids. Looked up from germline, CDR1 is SGDLS and CDR2 is YYNGEE. The CDR3, as DNA: TGTGCCAGCAGCGTAAGGTGGGGGCGTTCACCCCTCCACTTT. Translating it yields CASSVRWGRSPLHF. The variable domain in full, completed from reference TRBV9 and TRBJ1-6, reads DSGVTQTPKHLITATGQRVTLRCSPRSGDLSVYWYQQSLDQGLQFLIQYYNGEERAKGNILERFSAQQFPDLHSELNLSSLELGDSALYFCASSVRWGRSPLHFGNGTRLTVT.

The chain carries TRBV21-1 and TRBJ2-1; the table assigns TRBD2, which was not confirmed against the DNA. TRBV21-1 is assigned pseudogene status. The CDR3 spans 20 residues. The CDR3 protein is CASSKGPEKAPSGRDNEQFF. The CDR3 DNA is TGTGCCAGCAGCAAAGGGCCCGAAAAAGCACCTAGCGGGAGGGACAATGAGCAGTTCTTC.

The rearrangement links TRBV14 to TRBJ2-5, with 12 bases fitting TRBD2. With V trimmed by 1 base and J by 5 bases, 2 bases remained unmatched. The CDR3 is made up of 15 amino acids. The germline V gene encodes CDR1 SGHDN and CDR2 FVKESK. The CDR3 nucleotides read TGTGCCAGCAGCCAAGCGACTAGCGGGAGTGAGACCCAGTACTTC. Encoded protein: CASSQATSGSETQYF.

The genes are TRBV19 and TRBJ2-1; D may be TRBD2 (6 bases). Trimming stripped 3 bases from V and 1 base from J, with 10 bases between. Germline lookup yields CDR1 LNHDA and CDR2 SQIVND (reference sequence). The CDR3 runs to 15 residues. The CDR3 region has the DNA TGTGCCAGTAGTATGGGGGGAGCTTCCTACAATGAGCAGTTCTTC. Its translation: CASSMGGASYNEQFF.

This clone was seen a few times. The V and J genes are TRBV3-1 (or the pseudogene TRBV3-2) and TRBJ1-2; TRBD1 agrees at 8 bases. CDR1 is LGHDT, CDR2 YNNKEL, per germline (reference sequence). CDR3 length: 15 amino acids. Trimming removed 10 bases from V and 1 base from J; junction bases left unmatched: 11. The CDR3 here is CATFARDRLNYGYTF. CDR3 sequence (DNA): TGTGCCACCTTTGCGAGGGACAGGCTTAACTATGGCTACACCTTC.

In DNA form, the CDR3 reads TGTGCCAGCAGTTACTCGATCGGGAGTCCCTACGAGCAGTACTTC. This codes for CASSYSIGSPYEQYF. This chain links TRBV6-5 with TRBJ2-7; perhaps TRBD2 as D (6 bases). The CDR3 runs to 15 residues. With 0 bases removed from V and 2 bases from J, the gap between germline ends came to 11 bases. Per germline, CDR1 MNHEY and CDR2 SVGAGI.

The chain uses TRBV24-1 and TRBJ2-5; D is undetermined. The germline V gene has CDR1 KGHDR and CDR2 SFDVKD. V was clipped by 3 bases and J by 4 bases, with 14 bases between them. This CDR3 spans 15 amino acids. CDR3 bases: TGTGCCACCAGTGATCCGAACGCCAGAGGAGAGACCCAGTACTTC. It codes for CATSDPNARGETQYF.

CDR3 region: CASRYTANTEAFF. CDR3 nucleotide sequence: TGTGCCAGCAGATATACAGCGAACACTGAAGCTTTCTTT. The V gene is TRBV13, the J gene TRBJ1-1; D gene unclear. The V gene lost 6 bases and the J gene lost 1 base, with 9 bases spanning the gap. The germline V gene has CDR1 PRHDT and CDR2 FYEKMQ (reference sequence). This CDR3 spans 13 amino acids.

The chain combines TRBV5-1 with TRBJ2-5, with unresolved D. V was cut by 4 bases and J by 1 base, with 8 bases left in between. CDR3 size: 13 residues. The germline V gene has CDR1 SGHRS and CDR2 YFSETQ. CDR3 sequence reads: CASSQHIQETQYF. CDR3 DNA: TGCGCCAGCAGCCAACACATCCAAGAGACCCAGTACTTC.

This clone was counted a single time. The chain employs TRBV5-6 and TRBJ1-5, with 12 bases that match TRBD1. Germline V gene data show CDR1 as SGHDT and CDR2 as YYEEEE. V lost 4 bases and J lost 7; bases outside the gene matches: 3. The CDR3 is 14 amino acids. In nucleotides, the CDR3 is TGTGCCAGCAGCGTGGGGACAGGGGGCCAGCCCCAGCATTTT. Protein sequence: CASSVGTGGQPQHF.

CDR3 bases: TGTGCCAGCAGCAACCCTTATGGACAGGAAGAGACCCAGTACTTC. This sequence encodes CASSNPYGQEETQYF. The chain couples TRBV28 to TRBJ2-5, with 7 bases identical to TRBD1. The germline V gene has CDR1 MDHEN and CDR2 SYDVKM. The V and J ends lost 6 bases and 3 bases, in that order; junction bases with no gene match: 10. The CDR3 sequence is 15 residues long.

The chain joins TRBV6-5 to TRBJ1-2; 9 bases match TRBD1. This CDR3 is 16 amino acids long. Looked up from germline, CDR1 is MNHEY and CDR2 is SVGAGI. V lost 0 bases and J lost 4; bases outside the gene matches: 6. CDR3 sequence reads: CASSYSTGGLGYGYTF. Here the CDR3 DNA reads TGTGCCAGCAGTTACTCGACAGGGGGACTAGGCTATGGCTACACCTTC.

The chain links TRBV18 to TRBJ1-5; D gene ambiguous. The CDR3 totals 12 residues. CDR1 is KGHSH and CDR2 is LQKENI in the germline V gene. Trimming pared 2 bases from V and 3 bases from J, leaving 2 bases between. This CDR3 is CASSPYNQPQHF. In DNA form, the CDR3 reads TGTGCCAGCTCACCATACAATCAGCCCCAGCATTTT.

This chain uses TRBV28 with TRBJ2-5, with 13 positions matching TRBD2. The germline V gene has CDR1 MDHEN and CDR2 SYDVKM. The CDR3 runs to 17 residues. Trimming cost V 2 bases and J 4 bases; bases outside gene matches: 7. CDR3 nucleotides: TGTGCCAGCAGTTTAGCGGGACTAGCGGGACAAGTAGAGACCCAGTACTTC. This codes for CASSLAGLAGQVETQYF.

The CDR3 here is CASSARGRVEETQYF. Here the CDR3 DNA reads TGTGCCAGCAGCGCCAGGGGGCGCGTGGAAGAGACCCAGTACTTC. The J gene is TRBJ2-5, the V gene TRBV7-2, with TRBD1 identical over 8 bases. Germline CDR1 is SGHTA and CDR2 is FQGNSA. This CDR3 is built from 15 residues. The V gene end was trimmed by 5 bases and the J gene end by 3 bases; junction bases not matched to a gene: 8.

V is TRBV4-3 and J is TRBJ1-6, with D possibly being TRBD1 (6 bases). With 0 bases removed from V and 11 bases from J, the gap between germline ends came to 11 bases. Germline-derived CDR1 and CDR2 are LGHNA and YSLEER. The CDR3 totals 14 residues. The CDR3 is CASSQEGGVPPLHF. CDR3 DNA sequence: TGCGCCAGCAGCCAAGAAGGGGGGGTGCCACCCCTCCACTTT.